What follows describes a single TCR beta chain. Its antigen is unknown. Per-base qualities were not stored, and no clone one base away is much larger. All donors were healthy Caucasians. Library creation used 5' RACE. Sequenced using an Illumina HiSeq 2000. Template switching added a universal primer binding site, and the final cDNA carried a unique molecular identifier that allowed TCR cDNA molecules to be counted accurately. First-strand cDNA for TCR alpha and beta chains was synthesized from specific primers in the conserved constant-segment region. Each cDNA library was double barcoded, with a SMART-Mk sample barcode plus Illumina barcodes, to control for contamination. TruSeq adapter sequences and Illumina sample barcodes were added in two successive PCR steps. The Illumina HiSeq platform was used with custom primers to sequence TCR alpha and beta cDNA libraries. In the original analysis: Unique molecular identifiers were extracted from raw reads with MiGEC, and CDR3 positions were determined with MiXCR. For each individual, recombination models were inferred using an EM algorithm with the repgenHMM and IGoR tools. Shared clonotypes were analyzed with the tcR package in R, and sharing was normalized by the product of cloneset sizes. To study raw recombination free of thymic and clonal selection effects, out-of-frame nonproductive sequences were analyzed. TCRdb took the public reads, trimmed them with fastp at Q25, ran MiXCR for clone calling and kept in-frame beta chains. For every CDR3 protein sequence, its rows merge into one entry that carries the most common genes and DNA. TCRdb, rather than the study authors, made the V and J calls. The sample data list roughly 1,500,000 distinct CDR3 sequences, and around 33% of these were observed just once. The top ten constitute under 0.35% of the sample.

CDR1 and CDR2 (DFQATT, SNEGSKA) derive from the germline V gene (reference sequence). The CDR3 runs 14 residues from the cysteine to the phenylalanine. The CDR3 DNA has 42 bases and is translated from base 1. V is pruned by 3 bases and J by 3 bases, leaving 5 bases of the junction without a gene match. The data stem from a study of identical twins (dated by TCRdb to 2016 to 2017). Concerning the study at large: The study deep-sequenced TCR alpha and beta repertoires from monozygotic twins, unrelated adults of various ages and cord blood to test whether fetal clonotypes persist. Replicate twin experiments were performed at different times using different library preparation protocols to rule out contamination. Results the study describes overall, beyond this receptor: Because the same donors could not be followed over many years, the conclusions depended on cross-sectional statistical analysis. Invariant T cells such as MAIT and iNKT could partly confound zero-insertion analyses, although diverse VJ usage argued against such confounding for most clonotypes. Compared with coincidental sharing between unrelated individuals, out-of-frame TCR alpha sequences shared between twins showed an excess of sequences with low generation probability. Excess twin sharing in beta out-of-frame sequences was weaker because fewer shared sequences lowered the signal-to-noise ratio. Abundant cord blood beta clonotypes carried fewer insertions; young adult naive repertoires showed a weaker similar trend, while memory repertoires showed none. Out-of-frame TCR alpha sharing in monozygotic twins was systematically underestimated by recombination models, whereas sharing between unrelated individuals was in agreement with the recombination models.

The specimen sequenced was cord blood. The chain employs TRBV20-1 and TRBJ2-7; 10 of the junction bases match TRBD1. This receptor was obtained from a newborn girl in good health. In nucleotide form, the sequence is TGCAGTGCTAGGGGACAGGGGTTCCTCTACGAGCAGTACTTC. Its product reads: CSARGQGFLYEQYF.